The 30 T cell receptor beta chains below come from one sample, sequenced in a study of blood T cell repertoires in COVID-19. Data came from immunoSEQ multiplex PCR; TCRdb stores just in-frame clones and leaves some out. Among 65,000 to 75,000 clones listed, 83% were seen once. Sequencing was done on a sample of peripheral blood. The receptors were gathered from an older man with acute or convalescent COVID-19.

The chain is built from TRBV4-3 and TRBJ2-5, with unresolved D. The V end was cut by 0 bases, the J end by 7 bases, with 9 bases between. CDR3 length: 13 residues. Germline V gene sequence: CDR1 LGHNA, CDR2 YSLEER. The CDR3 coding sequence is TGCGCCAGCAGCCAAGAAACCCCCGGGACCCAGTACTTC. It encodes CASSQETPGTQYF.

The chain has TRBV4-1 and TRBJ2-1, with 7 bases lining up with TRBD1. The CDR3 contains 15 residues. Losses at the gene ends were 1 base for V and 1 base for J; bases not matched to a gene: 1. Germline values: CDR1 MGHRA, CDR2 YSYEKL. As DNA, the CDR3 is TGCGCCAGCAGCCAAGGACAGGGTTCCTACAATGAGCAGTTCTTC. This gives the protein CASSQGQGSYNEQFF.

The chain employs TRBV7-3 and TRBJ2-1; 7 positions agree with TRBD2. V was clipped by 5 bases and J by 8 bases; unmatched bases: 15. The CDR3 has 16 residues. Germline V gene lookup returns CDR1 SGHTA and CDR2 FQGTGA. CDR3 in DNA: TGTGCCAGCAGCAAAGGAGGTGTAGGCGGGAGCGATGAGCAGTTCTTC. Protein: CASSKGGVGGSDEQFF.

The chain employs TRBV28 and TRBJ2-7, with D hard to call. Germline loops: CDR1 MDHEN, CDR2 SYDVKM. The CDR3 runs to 11 residues. V lost 2 bases and J lost 5, with 4 bases in between. The DNA for the CDR3 is TGTGCCAGCAGTTTAATCGACGAGCAGTACTTC. Residues: CASSLIDEQYF.

The chain recombines TRBV7-2 with TRBJ1-2; 8 bases agree with TRBD1. The CDR3 contains 14 residues. Trimming removed 4 bases from V and 4 bases from J; junction bases left unmatched: 5. Per the germline V gene, CDR1 is SGHTA and CDR2 is FQGNSA. CDR3 amino acids: CASSSDRGGYGYTF. The CDR3 DNA reads TGTGCCAGCAGCTCCGACAGGGGAGGCTATGGCTACACCTTC.

The CDR3 loop reads CASSYSDSNTEAFF. The CDR3 DNA reads TGTGCCAGCAGTTATTCGGACAGCAACACTGAAGCTTTCTTT. The rearrangement uses TRBV6-5 and TRBJ1-1, with a weak D call TRBD1 (6 bases). This CDR3 region has 14 residues. Between the trimmed V and J ends, which lost 3 bases and 2 bases, there was a span of 10 bases. CDR1 and CDR2 from the germline V gene are MNHEY and SVGAGI.

The chain has TRBV28 and TRBJ2-1; the match to TRBD2 covers 10 bases. Losses at the gene ends were 5 bases for V and 7 bases for J; bases not matched to a gene: 8. Per germline, CDR1 MDHEN and CDR2 SYDVKM. This CDR3 is 15 amino acids long. The CDR3 DNA is TGTGCCAGCAGTCCTCCAGCGGGGGGGCCTAATGAGCAGTTCTTC. This codes for CASSPPAGGPNEQFF.

The CDR3 DNA is TGTGCCAGCAGTAAAACCGATTGGACAGCCTATGGCTACACCTTC. This codes for CASSKTDWTAYGYTF. The V call is TRBV28, the J call TRBJ1-2; perhaps TRBD1 as D (6 bases). V lost 5 bases and J lost 4, with 17 bases in between. The CDR3 is 15 residues long. Germline V CDR1 and CDR2: MDHEN, SYDVKM.

This rearrangement joins TRBV6-2 or TRBV6-3 to TRBJ1-6, with TRBD1 as a possible D gene (5 bases). Trimming removed 2 bases at V and 8 bases at J, with 7 bases between. This CDR3 comprises 13 residues. Germline assignment: CDR1 MNHEY and CDR2 SVGEGT. CDR3 sequence reads: CASSYIRDSPLHF. The CDR3 region has the DNA TGTGCCAGCAGTTACATCAGGGATTCACCCCTCCACTTT.

The rearrangement uses TRBV29-1 and TRBJ2-5; no firm D call. The CDR3 extends over 10 amino acids. The germline CDR1 and CDR2 sequences are SQVTM and ANQGSEA. V was shortened by 4 bases and J by 4 bases, with 4 bases between the two germline ends. The CDR3, as DNA: TGCAGCGTTGGAGGAGAGACCCAGTACTTC. Residues: CSVGGETQYF. Full variable domain (missing parts from reference TRBV29-1 and TRBJ2-5): SAVISQKPSRDICQRGTSLTIQCQVDSQVTMMFWYRQQPGQSLTLIATANQGSEATYESGFVIDKFPISRPNLTFSTLTVSNMSPEDSSIYLCSVGGETQYFGPGTRLLVL.

The rearrangement uses TRBV18 and TRBJ1-6; the D gene is possibly TRBD1 (6 bases). Germline lookup yields CDR1 KGHSH and CDR2 LQKENI. V was trimmed by 3 bases and J by 8 bases, leaving 11 bases between them. The CDR3 is 14 residues long. CDR3 sequence reads: CASSPTGIDSPLHF. Here the CDR3 DNA reads TGTGCCAGCTCACCCACAGGGATTGATTCACCCCTCCACTTT.

The rearrangement joins TRBV6-5 to TRBJ1-4; D not resolved. Deletions cut 6 bases from V and 3 bases from J, with 11 bases between. Germline lookup yields CDR1 MNHEY and CDR2 SVGAGI. This CDR3 contains 14 residues. CDR3 sequence reads: CASSLGVANEKLFF. The CDR3 DNA follows: TGTGCCAGCAGCCTCGGTGTTGCTAATGAAAAACTGTTTTTT.

As DNA, the CDR3 is TGTGCCACCAGTAGACTAGGCGGCACCGGGGAGCTGTTTTTT. Protein product: CATSRLGGTGELFF. The J gene is TRBJ2-2, the V gene TRBV15; D is perhaps TRBD2 (6 bases). CDR1 LNHNV and CDR2 YYDKDF come from the germline V gene (reference sequence). This CDR3 is built from 14 residues. The V end lost 6 bases, the J end lost 4 bases, and 12 bases lay between the germline ends.

The chain employs TRBV7-2 and TRBJ1-2; 8 nucleotides match TRBD1. Germline trimming cut 4 bases from V and 6 bases from J; bases unmatched to any gene: 1. The length of the CDR3 is 12 residues. The germline V gene encodes CDR1 SGHTA and CDR2 FQGNSA. The CDR3 is CASSSGGDGYTF. The CDR3 nucleotides are TGTGCCAGCAGCTCAGGGGGCGATGGCTACACCTTC.

The rearrangement links TRBV4-3 to TRBJ2-1, with 11 bases aligning to TRBD2. This CDR3 comprises 16 residues. Germline CDR1 reads LGHNA; CDR2 reads YSLEER. Germline trimming cut 4 bases from V and 2 bases from J; bases unmatched to any gene: 4. CDR3 in amino acids: CASSRQLAGAYNEQFF. The CDR3, as DNA: TGCGCCAGCAGCCGACAACTAGCGGGGGCCTACAATGAGCAGTTCTTC.

This sequence joins TRBV3-1 (or the pseudogene TRBV3-2) and TRBJ1-1, with D tentatively TRBD1 (5 bases). Germline V lookup: CDR1 LGHDT, CDR2 YNNKEL (reference sequence). The CDR3 totals 14 residues. V lost 4 bases, J lost 4 bases, and 13 bases lay in between. CDR3 region: CASSRDSLATEAFF. The CDR3, as DNA: TGTGCCAGCAGCCGAGACAGTCTGGCCACTGAAGCTTTCTTT.

The chain recombines TRBV19 with TRBJ2-3; perhaps TRBD1 as D (5 bases). The germline V gene encodes CDR1 LNHDA and CDR2 SQIVND (reference sequence). The germline V and J ends were trimmed by 1 base and 5 bases, with 7 bases remaining between them. The CDR3 has 13 amino acids. The CDR3 loop is CASSIGGEDTQYF. Here the CDR3 DNA reads TGTGCCAGTAGTATAGGGGGCGAAGATACGCAGTATTTT.

The DNA of the CDR3 is TGCGCCAGCAGACTAGCGGGCCCCCAAGAGACCCAGTACTTC. Its protein product is CASRLAGPQETQYF. The V gene is TRBV5-1, the J gene TRBJ2-5, with 9 bases matching TRBD2. From germline, CDR1 is SGHRS and CDR2 YFSETQ. V lost 5 bases to trimming and J lost 1 base; unmatched junction nucleotides: 3. The CDR3 is made up of 14 amino acids.

The genes are TRBV6-1 and TRBJ1-1, with 7 bases identical to TRBD1. V was clipped by 0 bases and J by 1 base; unmatched bases: 14. CDR3 length: 19 residues. Germline CDR1 is MNHNS and CDR2 is SASEGT. CDR3 DNA: TGTGCCAGCAGTGAAGCTTCGAAGGGGGCATATTGGGGGAACACTGAAGCTTTCTTT. This gives the protein CASSEASKGAYWGNTEAFF.

The gene calls are TRBV19 and TRBJ2-2, with D uncertain. V lost 3 bases and J lost 1, with 3 bases in between. CDR1 LNHDA and CDR2 SQIVND come from the germline V gene (reference sequence). The CDR3 is made up of 13 amino acids. The CDR3 here is CASSIQNTGELFF. The DNA of the CDR3 is TGTGCCAGTAGTATTCAGAACACCGGGGAGCTGTTTTTT.

The genes are TRBV5-1 and TRBJ1-2, with 9 nucleotides matching TRBD1. CDR1 and CDR2 from the germline V gene are SGHRS and YFSETQ. This CDR3 comprises 16 residues. Trimming cost V 0 bases and J 3 bases; bases outside gene matches: 6. The CDR3 region is CASSLAPDRGDYGYTF. The CDR3 coding sequence is TGCGCCAGCAGCTTGGCCCCCGACAGGGGGGACTATGGCTACACCTTC.

The rearrangement links TRBV7-2 to TRBJ2-1; 9 nucleotides agree with TRBD2. The CDR3 sequence is 17 residues long. J was trimmed by 6 bases and V by 2 bases; bases with no gene match: 11. Germline V gene lookup returns CDR1 SGHTA and CDR2 FQGNSA. In nucleotides, the CDR3 is TGTGCCAGCAGCTTATGGGGATCTGCGGGAGGGTCCAATGAGCAGTTCTTC. Translation: CASSLWGSAGGSNEQFF.

This rearrangement joins TRBV19 to TRBJ1-4, with 10 bases that match TRBD1. CDR1 is LNHDA, CDR2 SQIVND, per germline (reference sequence). With 5 bases clipped from V and 7 bases from J, the junction kept 7 bases outside the gene matches. This CDR3 has 15 amino acids. The CDR3 here is CASSLRQGAGEKLFF. For the CDR3, the DNA is TGTGCCAGTAGTCTTCGACAGGGGGCTGGTGAAAAACTGTTTTTT.

On this clone: An end of the junction does not agree with germline; a read error may underlie this. Additional DNA sequences in this sample encode the identical CDR3. V gene TRBV5-1 combines with J gene TRBJ2-7; D gene unclear. Germline V CDR1 and CDR2: SGHRS, YFSETQ. This CDR3 has 12 amino acids. The CDR3 DNA sequence: TGTGCCAGCAGCCACAACTCCTACGAGCAGTACTTC. Encoded protein: CASSHNSYEQYF.

This clone was recorded only once. A read error may produce the germline difference seen at one junction end. V usage is TRBV19 and J usage is TRBJ1-5; the D gene is possibly TRBD1 (5 bases). The germline V gene encodes CDR1 LNHDA and CDR2 SQIVND (reference sequence). This CDR3 spans 15 amino acids. CDR3 loop: CASSIGEGRVSPQHF. CDR3 DNA: TGTGCCAGTAGCATAGGGGAGGGCAGGGTTTCGCCCCAGCATTTT.

J is TRBJ2-4 and V is TRBV19, with 11 positions matching TRBD2. From germline, CDR1 is LNHDA and CDR2 SQIVND (reference sequence). The CDR3 is made up of 15 amino acids. The trim removed 2 bases at V and 3 bases at J, leaving 0 bases unmatched. The CDR3 DNA sequence: TGTGCCAGTAGTATACTAGCGGGGGGCAAAAACATTCAGTACTTC. Protein: CASSILAGGKNIQYF.

The chain employs TRBV19 and TRBJ1-1, with 7 bases identical to TRBD1. V shed 4 bases, J shed 4 bases, and the junction held 6 bases outside the gene matches. Germline-derived CDR1 and CDR2 are LNHDA and SQIVND (reference sequence). CDR3 size: 14 residues. CDR3 sequence reads: CASSSDRVSTEAFF. The CDR3 nucleotides read TGTGCCAGTAGTAGCGACAGGGTTAGCACTGAAGCTTTCTTT.

This clone was seen more than once but under ten times. The chain employs TRBV9 and TRBJ1-3; D is uncertain. CDR3 length: 15 amino acids. Germline lookup yields CDR1 SGDLS and CDR2 YYNGEE. V was cut by 3 bases and J by 0 bases, with 10 bases left in between. For the CDR3, the DNA is TGTGCCAGCAGCGGCCAAGGGAGCTCTGGAAACACCATATATTTT. Protein sequence: CASSGQGSSGNTIYF. The whole variable domain, filled in from reference TRBV9 and TRBJ1-3, reads DSGVTQTPKHLITATGQRVTLRCSPRSGDLSVYWYQQSLDQGLQFLIQYYNGEERAKGNILERFSAQQFPDLHSELNLSSLELGDSALYFCASSGQGSSGNTIYFGEGSWLTVV.

This clone was observed a single time. The gene calls are TRBV6-5 and TRBJ1-3, with D possibly being TRBD1 (5 bases). Germline V gene data show CDR1 as MNHEY and CDR2 as SVGAGI. CDR3 length: 15 residues. V lost 4 bases and J lost 0, with 10 bases in between. The CDR3 region has the DNA TGTGCCAGCAGTTTGGGGCTGACCTCTGGAAACACCATATATTTT. Translated: CASSLGLTSGNTIYF.

The chain combines TRBV6-6 with TRBJ1-4; 7 nucleotides agree with TRBD1. This CDR3 is 16 amino acids long. V gave up 0 bases and J gave up 3 bases; unmatched junction bases: 4. Per the germline V gene, CDR1 is MNHNY and CDR2 is SVGAGI (reference sequence). CDR3 DNA: TGTGCCAGCAGTTACTCTAGGGGGCAATCTAATGAAAAACTGTTTTTT. Translation: CASSYSRGQSNEKLFF.